This TCR beta chain was found in a study of shared clonotypes between healthy human individuals. Turning to the study itself: Each donor contributed plates that comprised three CD4 naive, three CD4 memory, two CD8 naive and one CD8 memory. Findings of the study overall: A handful of donors held approximately 5% of naive CD4 clonotypes in common.

With regard to this clone: What it recognizes is unknown.

TCRdb's table, derived via immunoSEQ multiplex PCR, lists solely in-frame clones and lacks some. Among millions of clones, 85% to 95% were seen once, and the ten largest hold 0.13%. V lost 4 bases, J lost 3 bases, and 7 bases stayed unmatched. This CDR3 has 15 residues. Germline CDR1 reads SGHDT; CDR2 reads YYEEEE. This chain connects TRBV5-6 to TRBJ1-2, with TRBD1 identical over 9 bases. This receptor was taken from a man in his late teens or twenties in good health. The material sequenced was naive CD4+ T cells sorted from blood. Subset here: CD45RA+ positively selected. CDR3 sequence: CASSPGQGGDYGYTF. The CDR3 DNA follows: TGTGCCAGCAGCCCGGGACAGGGTGGGGACTATGGCTACACCTTC. Looking up the rest from reference TRBV5-6 and TRBJ1-2 gives the full variable domain: DAGVTQSPTHLIKTRGQQVTLRCSPKSGHDTVSWYQQALGQGPQFIFQYYEEEERQRGNFPDRFSGHQFPNYSSELNVNALLLGDSALYLCASSPGQGGDYGYTFGSGTRLTVV.